This TCR beta chain was found in a study of shared clonotypes between healthy human individuals (dated by TCRdb to the early 2020s). For the study in its entirety: Two women and a few men aged 18 to 49 years were included in the cohort. For each donor, CD4 naive and CD4 memory were each given three plates, CD8 naive was given two plates, and CD8 memory was given one plate. Blood TCR repertoires of roughly five healthy adults were deeply sequenced to estimate repertoire size and the extent of clonotype sharing between individuals. To increase sequencing depth and limit assay-specific biases, different laboratories used diverse techniques to prepare libraries and sequence TCR repertoires. Each donor's leukapheresis produced roughly between roughly 0.85 and 9.5 billion PBMCs. The full study reports these points: Sharing across several donors was observed for around 5% of naive CD4, less than 4% of naive CD8, roughly 2.4% of memory CD4, and roughly 0.4% of memory CD8 clonotypes. Higher generation probabilities were observed for clonotypes shared by all four sorted-subset donors than for non-shared clonotypes. Sampling was restricted to blood, and TCR repertoires in tissues likely differ from the TCR repertoires found in blood. Even with the large sequencing depth, rarefaction of the sorted-subset datasets indicated that sequencing was incomplete. Naive subsets generally had larger estimated clonotype richness than memory subsets did. Because the study included a small number of donors, the genetic and exposure-history diversity represented was limited. Based on pairwise subsampling, the degree of clonotype sharing among donors was expected to be affected by sequencing depth.

The donors were healthy, HIV-negative adults who had no recently reported acute infections or vaccinations. Every donor was a Caucasian adult residing in Nashville, Tennessee, USA. Magnetic negative selection was used to enrich CD4+ T cells, after which naive cells were positively selected on CD45RA and the negative fraction became the memory subset. After blood collection by leukapheresis, PBMCs were isolated using Ficoll-Histopaque density gradient centrifugation and then cryopreserved in the vapor phase of liquid nitrogen. Purity and quantity of every magnetically sorted T cell population were checked by analytical flow cytometry. Genomic DNA was isolated from each sorted fraction and quantified by UV absorbance on a Nanodrop 2000c. This clone was picked up a small number of times. There is no known antigen for this receptor. Per-nucleotide qualities are absent, and no much larger clonotype sits a single base away.

Using the deep immunoSEQ assay, multiplex PCR amplified TCR CDR3 regions from genomic DNA. Extracted genomic DNA from each cell subset was spread evenly across all wells of several immunoSEQ 96-well plates, with each plate serving as a replicate. For sorted subsets, about 200 ng genomic DNA, equal to about 30,000 T cell genomes, was loaded into each replicate PCR. Purified libraries were quantified with a Qubit 3.0 fluorometer, sized on a Bioanalyzer 2100, and re-quantified with the KAPA Library Quantification kit. Each immunoSEQ 96-well plate was sequenced on its own single-read 150-cycle Illumina NextSeq 550 flow cell. From the authors' description of their analysis: Because only junctional sequences without quality scores were contained in the immunoSEQ output, filtering matching that applied to full-length reads could not be performed. Sequences were annotated with PyIR, a Python wrapper for IgBLAST v1.9, and V/J genes and CDR3 were assigned using IMGT germline references. Reads with weak V/J assignments (E-value above 1e-6), missing CDR3, stop codons, out-of-frame junctions, or ambiguous translated residues were removed. V3J clonotypes were defined as sequences sharing an identical inferred V gene, J gene, and CDR3 amino acid sequence. To compute the percentage overlap between repertoires, the number of shared unique clonotypes was divided by the size of the smaller repertoire. RTK rarefaction, the Chao1 estimator, and Recon v2.1 estimates of unobserved clonotypes were used to assess repertoire richness. Generation probabilities were computed with OLGA for all TCRbeta clonotypes obtained by the gDNA method from several donors. TCRdb obtained this table from immuneACCESS and retained in-frame rearrangements with V and J assigned. These tables miss some clones; where compared with another copy, unresolved V genes account for less than half of the shortfall, and the remainder is unexplained. That table gives V, J and clone size, and the DNA gave D and trimming. The sample table contains around 200,000 clones; only one count was recorded for approximately 61% of them. About 9.4% of the sample is taken by the ten largest.

Via the germline V gene, CDR1 is ENHRY and CDR2 SYGVKD. For this chain, trimming is 8 bases at the V end and 7 bases at the J end, and the number of junction bases without a gene match is 7. The CDR3 runs 12 residues from the cysteine to the phenylalanine. The retained sequence is limited to the CDR3, 36 bases, with the frame set at the first base. The TCR sequence derives from a young man in good health. The material sequenced was memory CD4+ T cells sorted from blood. Per the publication, the cell subset or site label means: CD45RA-negative fraction. The chain links TRBV10-3 with TRBJ2-7, with 8 central nucleotides matching TRBD1. CDR3 protein: CAIGQGLGEQYF. The DNA sequence is given as TGTGCCATCGGACAGGGTTTGGGAGAGCAGTACTTC.